The 19 T cell receptor beta chains given below trace back to one sample, sequenced in a study of post-analysis software for immune sequencing data. Study results and limitations: In patients, TRBV5-6, TRBV5-1 and TRBV20-1 belonged to roughly five TRBV segments found more frequently than in controls.

These receptors lack a known antigen. Unique molecular identifiers were present in the TCR beta cDNA libraries. One entry per CDR3 protein results from TCRdb running MiXCR on the PCR reads. The sample carries some 800,000 distinct CDR3 sequences, about 43% recorded once. The source material was blood. The receptors originated from a girl under 18 with multiple sclerosis.

This clonotype was seen more than once but under ten times. The rearrangement joins TRBV5-1 to TRBJ2-7; TRBD1 is a possible D gene (5 bases). Trimming cost V 0 bases and J 4 bases, with 11 bases left between them. The CDR3 is 14 amino acids. In germline, CDR1 is SGHRS, CDR2 YFSETQ. The CDR3 reads CASSLEGNFYEQYF. The CDR3 DNA is TGCGCCAGCAGCTTGGAGGGGAATTTTTACGAGCAGTACTTC.

The chain uses TRBV9 and TRBJ1-1; 7 nucleotides line up with TRBD1. Germline lookup yields CDR1 SGDLS and CDR2 YYNGEE. J gave up 5 bases and V 4 bases, and 11 bases lay outside the gene matches. The CDR3 extends over 15 amino acids. CDR3 sequence reads: CASSPQGGVVTEAFF. In DNA form, the CDR3 reads TGTGCCAGCAGCCCTCAGGGGGGGGTAGTTACTGAAGCTTTCTTT.

This clonotype was seen only a few times. The gene calls are TRBV28 and TRBJ2-4, with TRBD1 matching over 7 bases. The better agreement between TRBJ2-5 and the DNA end casts doubt on the J call. The CDR3 runs to 13 residues. The germline CDR1 and CDR2 sequences are MDHEN and SYDVKM. The CDR3 here is CASTIQGWETQYF. In DNA form, the CDR3 reads TGTGCCAGCACCATACAGGGGTGGGAGACCCAGTACTTC.

Remarks on this clonotype: The junction and the germline gene differ at one end; a read error may be behind it. CDR3 nucleotide sequence: TGTGCCAGCAGGTTAGCGGGCCACCCGTATTACAATGAGCAGTTCTTC. Translated: CASRLAGHPYYNEQFF. This chain uses TRBV12-3 or TRBV12-4 with TRBJ2-1; 7 positions match TRBD2. The CDR3 runs 16 residues.

The rearrangement links TRBV6-1 to TRBJ2-7, with TRBD2 matching over 16 bases. After removal of 5 bases from V and 0 bases from J, the junction contained 7 bases not matched to a gene. In germline, CDR1 is MNHNS, CDR2 SASEGT. CDR3 length equals 18 residues. The CDR3 nucleotides read TGTGCCAGCAGTCATACGGGACTAGCGGGAGGGCCCTCCTACGAGCAGTACTTC. This sequence encodes CASSHTGLAGGPSYEQYF.

The V gene is TRBV3-1, the J gene TRBJ1-4; possibly TRBD1 for D (5 bases). The CDR3 contains 21 residues. The V end was cut by 2 bases, the J end by 0 bases, with 25 bases between. Per the germline V gene, CDR1 is LGHDT and CDR2 is YNNKEL (reference sequence). The CDR3 DNA sequence: TGTGCCAGCAGCCAACCCCCGCGGGGCAGCACTCTATTCCCAACTAATGAAAAACTGTTTTTT. As protein: CASSQPPRGSTLFPTNEKLFF.

Concerning this clonotype itself: One junction end does not reproduce the germline sequence, and a read error may be involved. The chain carries TRBV27 and TRBJ2-7, with TRBD2 matching over 10 bases. There are 15 residues in the CDR3. The V gene's germline CDR1 is MNHEY and CDR2 SMNVEV (reference sequence). CDR3 sequence: CTSSLGASGSYEQYF. Written as DNA, the CDR3 is TGTACCAGCAGCCTGGGGGCTAGCGGGAGTTACGAGCAGTACTTC.

The V call is TRBV20-1, the J call TRBJ2-1, with D unclear. The germline V gene encodes CDR1 DFQATT and CDR2 SNEGSKA (reference sequence). The CDR3 consists of 14 residues. CDR3 in DNA: TGCAGCGTGCTGGCGGATGACCCCTACAATGAGCAGTTCTTC. Encoded protein: CSVLADDPYNEQFF.

This clonotype was counted between two and nine times. The chain couples TRBV7-9 to TRBJ2-1; 7 nucleotides align to TRBD2. The CDR3 runs to 16 residues. Losses at the gene ends were 4 bases for V and 5 bases for J; bases not matched to a gene: 11. Germline assignment: CDR1 SEHNR and CDR2 FQNEAQ (reference sequence). The CDR3 nucleotides are TGTGCCAGCAGCTCCATGACTAGCTGGTCCCACAATGAGCAGTTCTTC. Encoded protein: CASSSMTSWSHNEQFF.

The chain recombines TRBV4-3 with TRBJ2-3; D is ambiguous. CDR3 size: 16 residues. Trimming removed 3 bases from V and 0 bases from J, with 13 bases in between. The V gene's germline CDR1 is LGHNA and CDR2 YSLEER. The CDR3 sequence is CASSQRTLSSTDTQYF. CDR3 coding DNA: TGCGCCAGCAGCCAGAGGACCCTCTCTAGCACAGATACGCAGTATTTT.

This rearrangement joins TRBV12-3 or TRBV12-4 to TRBJ1-2, with 7 positions matching TRBD1. J gave up 2 bases and V 7 bases, and 7 bases lay outside the gene matches. The length of the CDR3 is 14 residues. The CDR3 protein is CASTKTGFNYGYTF. The CDR3 nucleotides read TGTGCCAGCACCAAGACAGGGTTCAACTATGGCTACACCTTC.

Comments on this clonotype: A read error is likely, as this CDR3 ends without the conserved phenylalanine or tryptophan. The DNA is left out, because the CDR3 cannot be placed on it with certainty; the CDR3 is given as TCRdb lists it. This chain uses TRBV12-3 or TRBV12-4 with TRBJ2-3. The CDR3 is 14 amino acids long, termini counted. CDR3: CASRLAMSADTEYS.

This clonotype was counted once. At one boundary the junction diverges from the germline segment, which might be a read error. The chain joins TRBV2 to TRBJ1-4; 9 bases align to TRBD1. The CDR3 runs to 14 residues. Germline V gene data show CDR1 as SNHLY and CDR2 as FYNNEI. The CDR3, as DNA: TGTGCCAGCAGCCCGGACAGGGGCATTGAAAAACGGTTTTTT. Translation gives CASSPDRGIEKRFF.

The rearrangement links TRBV2 to TRBJ1-2, with a weak D call TRBD1 (6 bases). V dropped 6 bases and J dropped 4 bases, with 15 bases sitting between them. The CDR3 is made up of 14 amino acids. The V gene's germline CDR1 is SNHLY and CDR2 FYNNEI. CDR3 in DNA: TGTGCCAGCAGGGAGGGGGTGTTAGTCTATGGCTACACCTTC. Residues: CASREGVLVYGYTF.

The chain carries TRBV20-1 and TRBJ2-1, with unresolved D. CDR1 DFQATT and CDR2 SNEGSKA come from the germline V gene (reference sequence). V lost 5 bases to trimming and J lost 6 bases, with 11 bases between them. There are 12 residues in the CDR3. The CDR3 loop is CSAPWILNEQFF. Written as DNA, the CDR3 is TGCAGTGCTCCCTGGATACTCAATGAGCAGTTCTTC.

The V call is TRBV9, the J call TRBJ2-3; D perhaps matches TRBD2 (6 bases). The CDR3 totals 18 residues. V was shortened by 0 bases and J by 0 bases, with 17 bases between the two germline ends. Germline CDR1 is SGDLS and CDR2 is YYNGEE. Here the CDR3 DNA reads TGTGCCAGCAGCGTAGAGGCTAGCGCGACCACTAGCACAGATACGCAGTATTTT. Translated, it gives CASSVEASATTSTDTQYF.

The chain has TRBV6-1 and TRBJ2-3; 11 nucleotides line up with TRBD2. V was clipped by 4 bases and J by 2 bases; unmatched bases: 5. Germline V gene sequence: CDR1 MNHNS, CDR2 SASEGT. The CDR3 extends over 16 amino acids. For the CDR3, the DNA is TGTGCCAGCAGTGCGGGACTAGCGGAATACACAGATACGCAGTATTTT. It yields the protein CASSAGLAEYTDTQYF.

The chain carries TRBV7-2 and TRBJ2-7, with D possibly being TRBD2 (6 bases). The CDR3 totals 16 residues. V lost 0 bases, J lost 4 bases, and 16 bases lay in between. Germline CDR1 SGHTA, CDR2 FQGNSA. CDR3 sequence (DNA): TGTGCCAGCAGCTTAGCTTTTTCAGCGGGCAAGTACGAGCAGTACTTC. Translating gives CASSLAFSAGKYEQYF.

A few counts support this clonotype. The J gene is TRBJ2-3, the V gene TRBV4-1; TRBD2 matches 9 bases. This CDR3 comprises 16 residues. J lost 3 bases, V lost 1 base, and 5 bases had no gene match. Germline V gene lookup returns CDR1 MGHRA and CDR2 YSYEKL. CDR3 sequence reads: CASSQGDAGGTDTQYF. CDR3 nucleotides: TGCGCCAGCAGCCAAGGGGACGCGGGAGGGACAGATACGCAGTATTTT.